This T cell receptor (beta chain) derives from a study of cytotoxic CD8 clonotypes in ibrutinib-treated CLL. About 2 micrograms of genomic DNA from cryopreserved PBMCs went into TCR beta libraries. Using immunoSEQ multiplex PCR, the repertoire was profiled, and TCRdb retains in-frame clones only, with some absent. The repertoire holds some 200,000 clones, with approximately 70% as singletons. Turning to this clone: Its antigen is unidentified.

Study-wide points: Once treatment began, public clonotypes, which were uncommon, contracted or stayed stable.

Germline V gene data show CDR1 as SGHTA and CDR2 as FQGNSA. The germline V and J ends were trimmed by 5 bases and 3 bases, with 10 bases remaining between them. This CDR3 comprises 13 residues. Sequencing was performed on PBMCs, taken after 12 months of ibrutinib treatment. This receptor was taken from a human donor with chronic lymphocytic leukemia. The gene calls are TRBV7-2 and TRBJ1-1, with D unclear. The CDR3 DNA reads as TGTGCCAGCAGCACCAGGAGGGACACTGAAGCTTTCTTT. It encodes CASSTRRDTEAFF.